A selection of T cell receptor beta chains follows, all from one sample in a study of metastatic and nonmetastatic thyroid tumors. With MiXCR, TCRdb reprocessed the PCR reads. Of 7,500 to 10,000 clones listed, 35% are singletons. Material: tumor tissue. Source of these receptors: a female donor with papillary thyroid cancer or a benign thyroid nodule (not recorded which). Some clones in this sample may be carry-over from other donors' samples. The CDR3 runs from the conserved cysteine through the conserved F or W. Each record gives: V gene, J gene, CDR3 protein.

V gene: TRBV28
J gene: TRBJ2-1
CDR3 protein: CASSLFPAYNEQFF

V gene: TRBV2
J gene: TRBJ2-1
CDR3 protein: CARTSGSSGRNEQFF

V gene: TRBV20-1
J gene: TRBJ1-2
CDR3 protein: CSARDRRSIYGYTF

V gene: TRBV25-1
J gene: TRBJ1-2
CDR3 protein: CASTDEGYGYTF

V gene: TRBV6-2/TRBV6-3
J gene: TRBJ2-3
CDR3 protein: CASSYSKAKDSDTQYF

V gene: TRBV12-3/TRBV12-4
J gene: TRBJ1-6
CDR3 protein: CASSLGQGDNSPLHF

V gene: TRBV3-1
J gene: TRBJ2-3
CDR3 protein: CASSQAGGWTDTQYF

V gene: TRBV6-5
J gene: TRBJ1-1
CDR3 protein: CASSSSAGGTEAFF

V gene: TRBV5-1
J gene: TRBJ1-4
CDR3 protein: CASSLQGANEKLFF

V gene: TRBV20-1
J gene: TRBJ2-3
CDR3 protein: CSAISYPDRGPRDTQYF

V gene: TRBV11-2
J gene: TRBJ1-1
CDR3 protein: CASSSYQTGANTEAFF

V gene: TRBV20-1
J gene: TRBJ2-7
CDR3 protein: CSARVSLFGEQYF

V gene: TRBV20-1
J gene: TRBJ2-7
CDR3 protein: CSASKGEGFLEQYF

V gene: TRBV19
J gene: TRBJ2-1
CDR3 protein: CASSVMSSGGPYEQFF

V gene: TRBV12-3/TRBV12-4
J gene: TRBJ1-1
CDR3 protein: CASTRGQLNTEAFF

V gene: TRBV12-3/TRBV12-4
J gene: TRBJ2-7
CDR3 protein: CASSLGQGVEQYF

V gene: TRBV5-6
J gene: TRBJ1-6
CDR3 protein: CASKSRAGWNSPLHF

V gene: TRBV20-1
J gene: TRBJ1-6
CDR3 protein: CSARGDRGRDSPLHF

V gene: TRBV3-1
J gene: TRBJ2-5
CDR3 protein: CASSHWVIETQYF

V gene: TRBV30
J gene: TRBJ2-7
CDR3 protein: CACSQGRSSYEQYF

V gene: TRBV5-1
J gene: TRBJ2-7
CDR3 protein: CASSLALDPVSYEQYF

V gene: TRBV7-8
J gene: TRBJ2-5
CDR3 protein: CASSLGFIGQGPQETQYF

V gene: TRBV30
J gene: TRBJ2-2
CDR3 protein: CAWSEDAGGTGELFF